The T cell receptor beta chain described here comes from a study of T cells in Graves' hyperthyroidism and ophthalmopathy. There were TCR beta CDR3 regions amplified from RNA transcripts. The HTBI primer set drove a first-round RT-PCR of the TCR CDR3. Using its own MiXCR run on the multiplex PCR reads, TCRdb lists one record per CDR3 protein. In the table there are 400,000 to 600,000 distinct CDR3 sequences, about 16% of which are singletons. The trim removed 7 bases at V and 6 bases at J, leaving 7 bases unmatched. Germline CDR1 reads MNHEY; CDR2 reads SVGEGT. CDR3 length: 14 residues. This clonotype was seen only a few times. Its antigen is unidentified. Study-wide results and limits: Through a model of 13 V-J features, ophthalmopathy was separated from stable hyperthyroidism. Most thyroid clonotypes with frequency above 0.001 were detected in blood.

Diagnosis relied on clinical symptoms, serum thyroxine and TRAb, thyroid ultrasound and orbital computed tomography. The origin of this receptor is a woman aged 25-40 years with Graves' ophthalmopathy. This chain links TRBV6-2 or TRBV6-3 with TRBJ2-1; 9 bases line up with TRBD2. Specimen: blood. Written as DNA, the CDR3 is TGTGCCAGCACCAGACTAGCGGAGTCCAATGAGCAGTTCTTC. Residues: CASTRLAESNEQFF.